These 10 T cell receptor beta chains were sequenced from one sample in a study of T cells in Graves' hyperthyroidism and ophthalmopathy. The TCR beta CDR3 regions underwent amplification using RNA transcripts as the source. TCR CDR3 regions were first amplified by RT-PCR with HTBI primers. A single record per CDR3 protein comes from TCRdb applying MiXCR to the multiplex PCR reads. The table lists approximately 270,000 distinct CDR3 sequences, just over 14% of them singletons. The sample taken for sequencing was blood. The receptor set was obtained from a woman in her thirties or forties with Graves' hyperthyroidism that later progressed to Graves' ophthalmopathy.

A note on this clonotype: A much larger clone lies a single base off, so this may be a read error. The chain employs TRBV4-2 and TRBJ1-1, with D perhaps TRBD1 (5 bases). Looked up from germline, CDR1 is LGHNA and CDR2 is YNFKEQ. This CDR3 is built from 15 residues. CDR3 bases: TGTGCCAGCAGCCTTGGGGGGGGGTTGAACACTCAAGCTTTCTTT. Translating it yields CASSLGGGLNTQAFF.

A few counts support this clonotype. This chain joins TRBV11-2 and TRBJ1-1; 8 bases fit TRBD1. CDR3 length equals 15 residues. CDR1 and CDR2 from the germline V gene are SGHAT and FQNNGV. Losses at the gene ends were 5 bases for V and 6 bases for J; bases not matched to a gene: 11. The CDR3 region is CASSPRTGLRAEAFF. Here the CDR3 DNA reads TGTGCCAGCAGCCCCCGGACAGGGCTTCGGGCTGAAGCTTTCTTT.

This clonotype was detected only a few times. The chain links TRBV4-1 to TRBJ1-1; D might be TRBD1 (5 bases). V was clipped by 1 base and J by 0 bases, with 9 bases between them. CDR1 and CDR2 (germline): MGHRA, YSYEKL. The CDR3 has 15 residues. The CDR3 loop is CASSQADRMNTEAFF. The CDR3 bases are TGCGCCAGCAGCCAAGCTGACAGAATGAACACTGAAGCTTTCTTT.

This clonotype came up many times. V and J are TRBV11-2 and TRBJ2-5, with a possible D match to TRBD2 (6 bases). CDR1 and CDR2 (germline): SGHAT, FQNNGV. Trimming removed 5 bases from V and 3 bases from J, with 16 bases in between. CDR3 length: 15 amino acids. This CDR3 is CASSRWTIFEETQYF. The CDR3 DNA sequence: TGTGCCAGCAGCCGGTGGACTATTTTTGAAGAGACCCAGTACTTC.

This clonotype was seen at least ten times. The CDR3 sequence: CSARTENTGELFF. DNA of the CDR3: TGCAGTGCTAGGACCGAGAACACCGGGGAGCTGTTTTTT. This rearrangement joins TRBV20-1 to TRBJ2-2; D is uncertain. The germline CDR1 and CDR2 sequences are DFQATT and SNEGSKA (reference sequence). CDR3 length: 13 residues. V lost 3 bases to trimming and J lost 1 base, with 6 bases between them.

In its sample, this clonotype was seen many times. The gene calls are TRBV11-2 and TRBJ2-3; the match to TRBD2 covers 9 bases. Trimming at V came to 2 bases and at J to 1 base, leaving 7 bases not matched to a gene. The germline V gene encodes CDR1 SGHAT and CDR2 FQNNGV. The CDR3 runs to 17 residues. The CDR3: CASSLKLRGGGTDTQYF. Here the CDR3 DNA reads TGTGCCAGCAGCTTAAAGTTGCGCGGGGGGGGCACAGATACGCAGTATTTT.

The V and J genes are TRBV6-1 and TRBJ2-1, with 7 bases identical to TRBD1. The germline V gene encodes CDR1 MNHNS and CDR2 SASEGT. The CDR3 spans 11 residues. With V trimmed by 5 bases and J by 13 bases, 5 bases remained unmatched. The CDR3: CASSSGTVQFF. CDR3 in DNA: TGTGCCAGCAGTTCCGGGACAGTACAGTTCTTC.

This clonotype showed up just a few times. CDR3 sequence reads: CSATPRAYEQYF. In nucleotides, the CDR3 is TGCAGTGCTACCCCGCGGGCCTACGAGCAGTACTTC. This chain connects TRBV20-1 to TRBJ2-7; tentatively, D is TRBD2 (5 bases). This CDR3 spans 12 amino acids. V was pared by 4 bases and J by 2 bases, with 9 bases between. The V gene's germline CDR1 is DFQATT and CDR2 SNEGSKA (reference sequence).

This clonotype was counted at least ten times. The rearrangement uses TRBV20-1 and TRBJ2-7; TRBD2 might be the D (5 bases). Germline V CDR1 and CDR2: DFQATT, SNEGSKA (reference sequence). This CDR3 is built from 12 residues. Trimming left V 6 bases short and J 5 bases short, with 14 bases between. This CDR3 is CSALDSLNEQYF. The CDR3 DNA reads TGCAGTGCCCTGGACTCCTTAAACGAGCAGTACTTC.

This clonotype was detected many times. This chain joins TRBV14 and TRBJ2-5; 10 bases line up with TRBD2. Per germline, CDR1 SGHDN and CDR2 FVKESK. Trimming took 1 base from V and 5 from J; bases not matched to a gene: 10. This CDR3 is 17 amino acids long. As DNA, the CDR3 is TGTGCCAGCAGCCAAGTGGCGGTAGCGGGAGGACTGGAGACCCAGTACTTC. This codes for CASSQVAVAGGLETQYF.